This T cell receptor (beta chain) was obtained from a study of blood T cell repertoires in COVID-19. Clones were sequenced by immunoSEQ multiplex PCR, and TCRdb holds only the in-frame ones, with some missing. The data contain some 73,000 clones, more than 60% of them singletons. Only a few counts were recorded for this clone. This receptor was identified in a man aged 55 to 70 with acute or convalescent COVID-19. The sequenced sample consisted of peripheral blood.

The CDR3 DNA follows: TGTGCCAGCGCTGTAGGGGACTCTGGGGCCAACGTCCTGACTTTC. It translates to CASAVGDSGANVLTF. The chain has TRBV28 and TRBJ2-6, with D possibly being TRBD1 (5 bases). The length of the CDR3 is 15 residues. CDR1 is MDHEN, CDR2 SYDVKM, per germline. V gave up 8 bases and J gave up 0 bases, with 11 bases separating them.